This TCR beta chain was found in a study of brain T cells in children with intractable seizures. This clone was found a few times. Antigen unknown. Here immunoSEQ multiplex PCR was the method, and the copy in TCRdb shows in-frame clones only, minus some. The sample contains about 340,000 clones, 93% of which appear only once. Time point defined: blood from clinic visit 5 months post-surgery; TSC patient then seizure free. Only cases whose brain tissue showed the highest T cell transcript signatures were sequenced. Pre-surgery treatment included at least one anti-epileptic drug. Study-level findings and limits: Pre-surgery blood may have been undersampled, hiding some clones.

This CDR3 comprises 14 residues. CDR1 LNHDA and CDR2 SQIVND come from the germline V gene (reference sequence). V dropped 8 bases and J dropped 4 bases, with 14 bases sitting between them. This chain links TRBV19 with TRBJ2-2, with D unclear. This TCR came from a boy in the first two years of life with tuberous sclerosis and intractable seizures. Here the sequenced sample was peripheral blood, taken less than 6 months after surgery. CDR3 loop: CASAAPVGTGELFF. The CDR3 bases are TGTGCCAGTGCCGCCCCGGTCGGCACCGGGGAGCTGTTTTTT.